Listed below are T cell receptor beta chains from one sample, sequenced in a study of T cell repertoires in cytomegalovirus infection. One entry per CDR3 protein, called by TCRdb with MiXCR from the reads. The repertoire holds around 530,000 distinct CDR3 sequences, with approximately 15% as singletons. Material for sequencing was CD8+ T cells from PBMCs. These receptors were collected from a human donor in good health (CMV status not recorded). Some clones in this sample may be carry-over from other donors' samples. CDR3s include the opening cysteine and the closing phenylalanine or tryptophan. The D gene is left open where the match is weak. A clone size is listed for some rows: how often the clone was seen (once, few, many), or a class if it is expanded.

J gene: TRBJ2-1
CDR3 length: 15
V gene: TRBV27
D gene: TRBD2
clone size: few
CDR3 DNA: TGTGCCAGCAGTTCTCCGGGACTAGCAGGCAATGAGCAGTTCTTC
CDR3 protein: CASSSPGLAGNEQFF

J gene: TRBJ2-7
CDR3 length: 17
V gene: TRBV28
D gene: TRBD2
clone size: .
CDR3 DNA: TGTGCCAGCAGTCCACCCTCCGGGACTAGCGCTTCCTACGAGCAGTACTTC
CDR3 protein: CASSPPSGTSASYEQYF

J gene: TRBJ1-1
CDR3 length: 12
V gene: TRBV6-6
D gene: .
clone size: .
CDR3 DNA: TGTGCCAGCAGCCCACAAAAGACTGAAGCTTTCTTT
CDR3 protein: CASSPQKTEAFF

J gene: TRBJ1-1
CDR3 length: 13
V gene: TRBV7-6
D gene: .
clone size: many
CDR3 DNA: TGTGCCAGCAGGCGTTCAGCCGCAGGTGAAGCTTTCTTT
CDR3 protein: CASRRSAAGEAFF

J gene: TRBJ2-2
CDR3 length: 13
V gene: TRBV5-1
D gene: .
clone size: .
CDR3 DNA: TGCGCCAGCAGCTACGCGAACACCGGGGAGCTGTTTTTT
CDR3 protein: CASSYANTGELFF

J gene: TRBJ2-7
CDR3 length: 14
V gene: TRBV6-5
D gene: TRBD2
clone size: few
CDR3 DNA: TGTGCCAGCAGGACTGGACTAGCGGGATACGAGCAGTACTTC
CDR3 protein: CASRTGLAGYEQYF

J gene: TRBJ1-1
CDR3 length: 13
V gene: TRBV7-3
D gene: .
clone size: many
CDR3 DNA: TGTGCCAGCAGCGCAGAACTGAACACTGAAGCTTTCTTT
CDR3 protein: CASSAELNTEAFF

J gene: TRBJ2-1
CDR3 length: 14
V gene: TRBV27
D gene: TRBD2
clone size: .
CDR3 DNA: TGTGCCAGCAGTTTAGGAGCGGGAGCCCATGAGCAGTTCTTC
CDR3 protein: CASSLGAGAHEQFF

J gene: TRBJ2-7
CDR3 length: 16
V gene: TRBV10-3
D gene: TRBD1
clone size: many
CDR3 DNA: TGTGCCATCAGTGCCTTCCCCGGGACAGGGACCTACGAGCAGTACTTC
CDR3 protein: CAISAFPGTGTYEQYF

J gene: TRBJ2-6
CDR3 length: 19
V gene: TRBV19
D gene: .
clone size: .
CDR3 DNA: TGTGCCAGTAAGGTCAGGGGACGCCCCTTGGGGACTGGGGCCAACGTCCTGACTTTC
CDR3 protein: CASKVRGRPLGTGANVLTF

J gene: TRBJ1-2
CDR3 length: 16
V gene: TRBV14
D gene: TRBD1
clone size: many
CDR3 DNA: TGTGCCAGCAGCCAATATCGGACAGGGAAGGTTCATGGCTACACCTTC
CDR3 protein: CASSQYRTGKVHGYTF

J gene: TRBJ2-3
CDR3 length: 14
V gene: TRBV4-1
D gene: .
clone size: .
CDR3 DNA: TGCGCCAGCAGCCAAGTGACGGGCGCAGATACGCAGTATTTT
CDR3 protein: CASSQVTGADTQYF

J gene: TRBJ2-2
CDR3 length: 15
V gene: TRBV7-9
D gene: .
clone size: few
CDR3 DNA: TGTGCCAGCTCCAACAGGGCGCCGAACACCGGGGAGCTGTTTTTT
CDR3 protein: CASSNRAPNTGELFF

J gene: TRBJ2-7
CDR3 length: 14
V gene: TRBV7-6
D gene: TRBD1
clone size: many
CDR3 DNA: TGTGCCAGCAGCCCGAGGACAGGGGCTTACGAGCAGTACTTC
CDR3 protein: CASSPRTGAYEQYF

J gene: TRBJ1-1
CDR3 length: 14
V gene: TRBV30
D gene: .
clone size: .
CDR3 DNA: TGTGCCTGGAGTGTAGGGGGGCCGGACACTGAAGCTTTCTTT
CDR3 protein: CAWSVGGPDTEAFF

J gene: TRBJ2-7
CDR3 length: 13
V gene: TRBV7-3
D gene: .
clone size: many
CDR3 DNA: TGTGCCAGCAGCTTAATGGGCGGGAACGAGCAGTACTTC
CDR3 protein: CASSLMGGNEQYF

J gene: TRBJ1-5
CDR3 length: 13
V gene: TRBV27
D gene: .
clone size: .
CDR3 DNA: TGTGCCAGCCGAGGGGCAATCAATCAGCCCCAGCATTTT
CDR3 protein: CASRGAINQPQHF

J gene: TRBJ2-5
CDR3 length: 15
V gene: TRBV9
D gene: .
clone size: .
CDR3 DNA: TGTGCCAGCAGCGTAGGAATCTTGGGGATGGAGACCCAGTACTTC
CDR3 protein: CASSVGILGMETQYF

J gene: TRBJ2-7
CDR3 length: 18
V gene: TRBV7-9
D gene: .
clone size: many
CDR3 DNA: TGTGCCAGCAGCACCCCGAAGGGGGGACCATTCTCCTCCTACGAGCAGTACTTC
CDR3 protein: CASSTPKGGPFSSYEQYF

J gene: TRBJ2-1
CDR3 length: 12
V gene: TRBV29-1
D gene: .
clone size: .
CDR3 DNA: TGCAGCGAAGGGAGCTCCTACAATGAGCAGTTCTTC
CDR3 protein: CSEGSSYNEQFF

J gene: TRBJ1-1
CDR3 length: 14
V gene: TRBV2
D gene: TRBD1
clone size: many
CDR3 DNA: TGTGCCAGCGGCGGGACAGCCCTGAACACTGAAGCTTTCTTT
CDR3 protein: CASGGTALNTEAFF

J gene: TRBJ2-3
CDR3 length: 14
V gene: TRBV6-5
D gene: TRBD2
clone size: .
CDR3 DNA: TGTGCCAGCAGTTACGGGGGGAGGGCCTTTAGGCAGTATTTT
CDR3 protein: CASSYGGRAFRQYF

J gene: TRBJ1-1
CDR3 length: 15
V gene: TRBV5-1
D gene: .
clone size: few
CDR3 DNA: TGCGCCAGCAGCGTTCAACGGGGCAAGAACACTGAAGCTTTCTTT
CDR3 protein: CASSVQRGKNTEAFF

J gene: TRBJ2-1
CDR3 length: 11
V gene: TRBV20-1
D gene: .
clone size: few
CDR3 DNA: TGCAGTGCCCACTACTACAATGAGCAGTTCTTC
CDR3 protein: CSAHYYNEQFF

J gene: TRBJ2-3
CDR3 length: 15
V gene: TRBV27
D gene: TRBD2
clone size: many
CDR3 DNA: TGTGCCAGCAGTTTAGGCGGGAGGGTTACAGATACGCAGTATTTT
CDR3 protein: CASSLGGRVTDTQYF

J gene: TRBJ2-7
CDR3 length: 16
V gene: TRBV20-1
D gene: TRBD2
clone size: .
CDR3 DNA: TGCAGTGCTCGAAATACCGGGACTAGCAGTACCTACGAGCAGTACTTC
CDR3 protein: CSARNTGTSSTYEQYF

J gene: TRBJ1-4
CDR3 length: 14
V gene: TRBV28
D gene: .
clone size: few
CDR3 DNA: TGTGCCAGCAGTTTGGTCCGGGGTCGTGAAAAACTGTTTTTT
CDR3 protein: CASSLVRGREKLFF

J gene: TRBJ1-5
CDR3 length: 15
V gene: TRBV20-1
D gene: TRBD1
clone size: many
CDR3 DNA: TGCAGTGCTTCCCGGGACAGGGGAGTGAATCAGCCCCAGCATTTT
CDR3 protein: CSASRDRGVNQPQHF

J gene: TRBJ2-1
CDR3 length: 16
V gene: TRBV23-1
D gene: TRBD2
clone size: few
CDR3 DNA: TGCGCCAGCAGTCAATACGCGGGAGGGCCTCACAATGAGCAGTTCTTC
CDR3 protein: CASSQYAGGPHNEQFF

J gene: TRBJ2-5
CDR3 length: 12
V gene: TRBV2
D gene: .
clone size: .
CDR3 DNA: TGTGCCAGCAGTGTTTATCGGGAGACCCAGTACTTC
CDR3 protein: CASSVYRETQYF

J gene: TRBJ2-1
CDR3 length: 16
V gene: TRBV2
D gene: TRBD2
clone size: few
CDR3 DNA: TGTGCCAGCAGTGAAGAAAGACTAGCGGGATCAGGCGGAATGTTCTTC
CDR3 protein: CASSEERLAGSGGMFF

J gene: TRBJ1-1
CDR3 length: 13
V gene: TRBV28
D gene: .
clone size: many
CDR3 DNA: TGTGCCAGCAGTTTTTTGGGGCGAGCCGAAGCTTTCTTT
CDR3 protein: CASSFLGRAEAFF

J gene: TRBJ1-2
CDR3 length: 13
V gene: TRBV27
D gene: .
clone size: .
CDR3 DNA: TGTGCCAGCAGTTTGGCGTCAGGATGGGGCTACACCTTC
CDR3 protein: CASSLASGWGYTF

J gene: TRBJ2-7
CDR3 length: 15
V gene: TRBV24-1
D gene: .
clone size: few
CDR3 DNA: TGTGCCACCAGTGATCAAAACAGGGAAACCTACGAGCAGTACTTC
CDR3 protein: CATSDQNRETYEQYF

J gene: TRBJ2-1
CDR3 length: 15
V gene: TRBV7-3
D gene: .
clone size: many
CDR3 DNA: TGTGCCAGCAGCTTAACGTACCGCGCCGACAATGAGCAGTTCTTC
CDR3 protein: CASSLTYRADNEQFF

J gene: TRBJ2-1
CDR3 length: 13
V gene: TRBV7-9
D gene: .
clone size: many
CDR3 DNA: TGTGCCAGCTTAGGCAGCGGTTACAATGAGCAGTTCTTC
CDR3 protein: CASLGSGYNEQFF

J gene: TRBJ2-5
CDR3 length: 16
V gene: TRBV5-5
D gene: .
clone size: .
CDR3 DNA: TGTGCCAGCAGCTTGGAGGCCCTCGGGGGTAGGGAGACCCAGTACTTC
CDR3 protein: CASSLEALGGRETQYF

J gene: TRBJ2-1
CDR3 length: 15
V gene: TRBV6-5
D gene: .
clone size: many
CDR3 DNA: TGTGCCAGCAGAATAACTGGGCTCGGGACAAATGAGCAGTTCTTC
CDR3 protein: CASRITGLGTNEQFF

J gene: TRBJ1-3
CDR3 length: 18
V gene: TRBV5-4
D gene: .
clone size: .
CDR3 DNA: TGTGCCAGCAGCTTGGCCGGGACCCGCCCGGATCCTGGAAACACCATATATTTT
CDR3 protein: CASSLAGTRPDPGNTIYF